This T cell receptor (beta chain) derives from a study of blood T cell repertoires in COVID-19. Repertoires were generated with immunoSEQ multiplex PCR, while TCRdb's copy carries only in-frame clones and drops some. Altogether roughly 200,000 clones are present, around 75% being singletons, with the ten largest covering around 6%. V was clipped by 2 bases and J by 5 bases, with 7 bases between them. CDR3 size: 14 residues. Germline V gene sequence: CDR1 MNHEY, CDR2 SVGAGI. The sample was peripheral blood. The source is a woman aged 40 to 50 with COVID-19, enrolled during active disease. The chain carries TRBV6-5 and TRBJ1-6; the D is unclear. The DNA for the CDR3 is TGTGCCAGCAGTTACCGGGAAGATAATTCACCCCTCCACTTT. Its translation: CASSYREDNSPLHF.